The clone carrying this T cell receptor beta chain was observed a handful of times. The antigen is not known. Germline lookup yields CDR1 GTSNPN and CDR2 SVGIG (reference sequence). J lost 0 bases, V lost 1 base, and 7 bases had no gene match. CDR3 length: 16 amino acids. The sample is drawn from a study of regulatory T cells in long-lasting Graves disease. Time point denoted: persistent/refractory GD, antithyroid drugs over 5 years with positive TRAb. RNA extracted from PBMCs served as the sequencing template. Graves' disease diagnoses followed American Thyroid Association guidelines. Enrollment of patients was through an endocrinology department in Xi'an, China. Construction of TCR beta libraries relied on iRepertoire HTBI primers and on Arm-PCR targeting CDR3 regions. TCRdb called the multiplex PCR reads again in MiXCR, with one record for every CDR3 protein. The sample consists of roughly 470,000 distinct CDR3 sequences, less than 25% of them appearing once.

Study results and caveats: Persistent Graves' patients showed less TCR diversity than newly diagnosed patients showed. Preferential use of TRBV28, TRBJ1-2 and TRBJ2-5 was seen in persistent disease.

This receptor was obtained from a female donor with Graves disease. The chain joins TRBV30 to TRBJ1-2, with 8 bases lining up with TRBD1. This specimen was peripheral blood mononuclear cells (PBMCs), taken when the disease was refractory, from a patient treated with antithyroid drugs. CDR3 sequence (DNA): TGTGCCTGGAGTGCCCGGGACAGGCCGGCTAACTATGGCTACACCTTC. Translation: CAWSARDRPANYGYTF.